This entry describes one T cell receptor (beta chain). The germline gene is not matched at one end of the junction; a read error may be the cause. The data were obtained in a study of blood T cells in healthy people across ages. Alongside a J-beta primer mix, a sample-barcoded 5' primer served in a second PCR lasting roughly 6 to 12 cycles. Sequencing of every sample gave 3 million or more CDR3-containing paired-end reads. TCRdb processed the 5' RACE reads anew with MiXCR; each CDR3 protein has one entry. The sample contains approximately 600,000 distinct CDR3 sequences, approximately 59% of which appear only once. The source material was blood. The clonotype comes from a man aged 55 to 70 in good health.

Here the CDR3 DNA reads TGTGCCAGCAATTTAACGGTGGGGGCCAAAAACATTCAGTACTTC. This sequence encodes CASNLTVGAKNIQYF. This chain joins TRBV12-3 or TRBV12-4 and TRBJ2-4, with D uncertain. The CDR3 runs 15 residues.